The clone carrying this TCR beta chain was picked up many times. These data are taken from a study of regulatory T cells in long-lasting Graves disease. Time point in this sample: newly diagnosed GD, antithyroid drugs for less than 3 months. From PBMCs, RNA was extracted and then used to make the TCR library. The ends lost 5 bases at V and 7 bases at J; junction bases unmatched: 8. This CDR3 is 14 amino acids long. Germline values: CDR1 SGHVS, CDR2 FQNEAQ. Arm-PCR of CDR3 regions with iRepertoire HTBI primers generated TCR beta libraries. TCRdb used MiXCR to reprocess the multiplex PCR reads, holding one entry per CDR3 protein. The repertoire holds approximately 310,000 distinct CDR3 sequences, with 15% to 20% as singletons.

The rearrangement uses TRBV7-8 and TRBJ1-5; 7 bases map to TRBD1. The source is a female donor with Graves disease. Sequencing used peripheral blood mononuclear cells (PBMCs), obtained at new diagnosis, from a patient treated with antithyroid drugs. The chain's CDR3 is CASSRQGRKQPQHF. The DNA of the CDR3 is TGTGCCAGCAGCCGACAGGGTCGGAAACAGCCCCAGCATTTT.